The T cell receptor (beta chain) described here comes from a study of shared clonotypes between healthy human individuals. Across the study: In total, the donors were two women and a few men aged 18 to 49. Overall study findings and caveats: Clonotype sharing among the donors was expected to vary with sequencing depth.

Genomic DNA of every subset was divided equally among multiple immunoSEQ plates. Sequencing on ten immunoSEQ deep assay plates was performed for unsorted PBMC DNA. Method: immunoSEQ multiplex PCR; TCRdb's copy keeps in-frame clones and lacks some. Of about 490,000 clones in the sample, less than 80% were seen once. To note about this clone: Its antigen remains unidentified.

The CDR3 sequence is 14 residues long. The germline gives CDR1 SGDLS, CDR2 YYNGEE. The V end was cut by 4 bases, the J end by 4 bases, with 13 bases between. Material: PBMCs. The sequence was obtained from a woman aged 40 to 55 in good health. Some clones in this sample may be carry-over from other donors' samples. The rearrangement links TRBV9 to TRBJ2-3; D possibly corresponds to TRBD1 (6 bases). In nucleotides, the CDR3 is TGTGCCAGCAGCTCGAGAGACAGGTCAGATACGCAGTATTTT. It codes for CASSSRDRSDTQYF.